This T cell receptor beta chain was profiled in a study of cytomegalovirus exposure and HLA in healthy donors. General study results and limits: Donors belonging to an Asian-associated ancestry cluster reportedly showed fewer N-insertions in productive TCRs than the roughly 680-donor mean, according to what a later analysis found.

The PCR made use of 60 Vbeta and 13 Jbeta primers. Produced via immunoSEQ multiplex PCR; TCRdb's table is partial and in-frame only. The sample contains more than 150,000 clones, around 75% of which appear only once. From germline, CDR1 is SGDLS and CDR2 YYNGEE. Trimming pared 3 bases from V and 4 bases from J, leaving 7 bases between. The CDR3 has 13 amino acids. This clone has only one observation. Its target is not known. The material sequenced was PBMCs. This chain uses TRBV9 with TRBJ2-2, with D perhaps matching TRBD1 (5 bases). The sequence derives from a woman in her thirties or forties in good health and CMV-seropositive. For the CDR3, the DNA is TGTGCCAGCAGCGCAACAGGCACCGGGGAGCTGTTTTTT. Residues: CASSATGTGELFF.